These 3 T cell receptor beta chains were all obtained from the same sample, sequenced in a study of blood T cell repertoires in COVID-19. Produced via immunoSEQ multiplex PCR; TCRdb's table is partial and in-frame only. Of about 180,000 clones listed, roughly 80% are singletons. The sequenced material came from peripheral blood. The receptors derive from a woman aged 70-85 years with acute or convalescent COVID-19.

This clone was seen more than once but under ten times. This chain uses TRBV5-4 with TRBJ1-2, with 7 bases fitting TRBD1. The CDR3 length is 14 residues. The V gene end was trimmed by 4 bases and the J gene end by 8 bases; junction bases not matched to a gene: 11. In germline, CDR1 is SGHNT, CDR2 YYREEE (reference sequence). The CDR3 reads CASSSGQALGGYTF. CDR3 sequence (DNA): TGTGCCAGCAGCAGTGGACAGGCCCTGGGAGGCTACACCTTC.

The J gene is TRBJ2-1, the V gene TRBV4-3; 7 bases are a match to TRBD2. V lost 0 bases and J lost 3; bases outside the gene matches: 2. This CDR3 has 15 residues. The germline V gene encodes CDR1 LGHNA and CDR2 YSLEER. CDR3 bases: TGCGCCAGCAGCCAAGAGCGGGGGTTCTACAATGAGCAGTTCTTC. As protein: CASSQERGFYNEQFF.

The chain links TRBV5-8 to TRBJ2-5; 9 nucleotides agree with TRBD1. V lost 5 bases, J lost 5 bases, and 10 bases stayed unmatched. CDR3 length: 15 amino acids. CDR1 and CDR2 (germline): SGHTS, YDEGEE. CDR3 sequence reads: CASRVGQGLRETQYF. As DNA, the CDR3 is TGTGCCAGCAGGGTCGGACAGGGGCTTAGGGAGACCCAGTACTTC.